The clone carrying this TCR beta chain was picked up many times. The sample comes from a study of T-cell memory formation after mild COVID-19. Germline V gene data show CDR1 as SGHVS and CDR2 as FNYEAQ. The CDR3 is 17 residues long. V lost 1 base to trimming and J lost 3 bases, with 17 bases between them. MiXCR, run by TCRdb on the 5' RACE reads, gives a single entry per CDR3 protein. The repertoire has nearly 110,000 distinct CDR3 sequences, 15% to 20% of them found once; the top ten carry 28%. The chain carries TRBV7-6 and TRBJ2-3; TRBD1 might be the D (6 bases). This sequence was found in an adult woman who had mild COVID-19 (a few samples of this study predate the infection). Cell type and time point are not known. The sample was PBMCs or a T cell subset sorted from them (not recorded which). CDR3 bases: TGTGCCAGCAGCTTAGATTGGGGGCTGTCCCGGACAGATACGCAGTATTTT. This encodes CASSLDWGLSRTDTQYF.